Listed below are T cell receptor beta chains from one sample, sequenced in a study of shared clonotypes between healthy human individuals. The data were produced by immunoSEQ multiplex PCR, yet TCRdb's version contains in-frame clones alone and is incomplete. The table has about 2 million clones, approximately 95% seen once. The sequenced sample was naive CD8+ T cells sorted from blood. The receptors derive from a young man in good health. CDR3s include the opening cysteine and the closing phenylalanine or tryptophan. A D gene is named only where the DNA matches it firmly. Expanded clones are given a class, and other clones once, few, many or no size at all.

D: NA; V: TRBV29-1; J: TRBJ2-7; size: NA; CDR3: CSVDDGSYEQYF; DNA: TGCAGCGTTGATGATGGATCCTACGAGCAGTACTTC
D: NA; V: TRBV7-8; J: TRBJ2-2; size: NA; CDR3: CASRRPSENTGELFF; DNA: TGTGCCAGCCGCCGGCCTAGCGAGAACACCGGGGAGCTGTTTTTT
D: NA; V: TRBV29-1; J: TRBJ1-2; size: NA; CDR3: CSVDLMGENGYTF; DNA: TGCAGCGTTGACCTCATGGGGGAGAATGGCTACACCTTC
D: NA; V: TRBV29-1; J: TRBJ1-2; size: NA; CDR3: CSAIGPAWVRYGYTF; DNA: TGCAGCGCTATTGGACCGGCCTGGGTCCGCTATGGCTACACCTTC
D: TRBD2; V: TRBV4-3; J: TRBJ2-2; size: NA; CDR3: CASSRGLAENTGELFF; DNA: TGCGCCAGCAGCCGAGGACTAGCGGAGAACACCGGGGAGCTGTTTTTT
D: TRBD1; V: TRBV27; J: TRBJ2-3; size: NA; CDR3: CASSPTGTGLYTQYF; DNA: TGTGCCAGCAGTCCCACCGGGACAGGCCTTTATACGCAGTATTTT
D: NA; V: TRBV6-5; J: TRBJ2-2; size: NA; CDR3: CASSTSLAGELFF; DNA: TGTGCCAGCAGCACTAGCTTAGCCGGGGAGCTGTTTTTT
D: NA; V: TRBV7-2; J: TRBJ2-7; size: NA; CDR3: CASSFQGYAYEQYF; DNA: TGTGCCAGCAGCTTTCAGGGGTACGCCTACGAGCAGTACTTC
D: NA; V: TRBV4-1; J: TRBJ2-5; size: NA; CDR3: CASSQDAGLLETQYF; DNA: TGCGCCAGCAGCCAAGATGCGGGATTACTGGAGACCCAGTACTTC
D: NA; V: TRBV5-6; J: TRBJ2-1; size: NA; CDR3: CASRRESSYNEQFF; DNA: TGTGCCAGCAGGAGGGAAAGCTCCTACAATGAGCAGTTCTTC
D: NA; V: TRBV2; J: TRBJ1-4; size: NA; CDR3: CASSEAQGTNEKLFF; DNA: TGTGCCAGCAGTGAAGCGCAGGGCACTAATGAAAAACTGTTTTTT
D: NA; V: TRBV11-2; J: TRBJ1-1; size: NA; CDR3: CASSFWGMNTEAFF; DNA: TGTGCCAGCAGCTTTTGGGGGATGAACACTGAAGCTTTCTTT
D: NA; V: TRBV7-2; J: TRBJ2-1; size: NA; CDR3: CASSLVPGANNEQFF; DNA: TGTGCCAGCAGCTTAGTGCCAGGGGCAAACAATGAGCAGTTCTTC
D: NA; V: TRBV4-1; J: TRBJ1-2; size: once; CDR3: CASSLEGEESWANYGYTF; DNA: TGCGCCAGCAGCCTTGAGGGGGAAGAAAGTTGGGCTAACTATGGCTACACCTTC
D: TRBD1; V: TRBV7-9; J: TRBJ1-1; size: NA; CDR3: CASSAWTGNDTEAFF; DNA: TGTGCCAGCAGCGCATGGACAGGGAATGACACTGAAGCTTTCTTT
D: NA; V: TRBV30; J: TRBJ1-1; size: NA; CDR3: CASELNTEAFF; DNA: TGTGCCTCCGAATTGAACACTGAAGCTTTCTTT
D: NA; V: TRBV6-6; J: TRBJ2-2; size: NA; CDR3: CASSYYGTGELFF; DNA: TGTGCCAGCAGTTACTACGGCACCGGGGAGCTGTTTTTT
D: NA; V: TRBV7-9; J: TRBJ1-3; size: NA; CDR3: CASSQTVSRDAGNTIYF; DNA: TGTGCCAGCAGCCAGACAGTATCCCGGGACGCAGGAAACACCATATATTTT
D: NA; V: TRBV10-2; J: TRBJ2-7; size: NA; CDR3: CASSEVGDYEQYF; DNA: TGCGCCAGCAGTGAGGTCGGGGACTACGAGCAGTACTTC
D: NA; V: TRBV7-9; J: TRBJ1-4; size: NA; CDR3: CASRPRQNSNEKLFF; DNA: TGTGCCAGCAGGCCTAGACAGAACAGTAATGAAAAACTGTTTTTT
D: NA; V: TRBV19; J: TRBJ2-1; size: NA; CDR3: CASSIGSYNEQFF; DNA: TGTGCCAGTAGTATAGGATCTTACAATGAGCAGTTCTTC
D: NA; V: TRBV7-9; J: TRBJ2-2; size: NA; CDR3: CASSAPLGQGSGTGELFF; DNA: TGTGCCAGCAGCGCCCCCTTGGGGCAGGGGAGCGGCACCGGGGAGCTGTTTTTT
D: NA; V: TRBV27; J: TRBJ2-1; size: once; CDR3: CASSSYYNEQFF; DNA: TGTGCCAGCAGTTCCTATTACAATGAGCAGTTCTTC
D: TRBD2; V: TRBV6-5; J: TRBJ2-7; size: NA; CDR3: CASRELAGVLDEQYF; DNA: TGTGCCAGCAGGGAACTAGCGGGGGTCCTGGACGAGCAGTACTTC
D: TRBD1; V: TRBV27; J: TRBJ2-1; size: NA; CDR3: CASSPQGVTSLYNEQFF; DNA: TGTGCCAGCAGTCCTCAGGGGGTCACTTCACTATACAATGAGCAGTTCTTC
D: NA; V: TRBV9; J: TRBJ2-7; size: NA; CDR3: CASSVTPDRAYEQYF; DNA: TGTGCCAGCAGCGTGACTCCGGACCGTGCCTACGAGCAGTACTTC
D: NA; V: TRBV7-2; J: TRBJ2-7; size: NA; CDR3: CASSLWGAGYEQYF; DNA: TGTGCCAGCAGCTTATGGGGGGCTGGCTACGAGCAGTACTTC
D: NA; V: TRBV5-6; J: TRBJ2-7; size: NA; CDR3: CASRISSYEQYF; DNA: TGTGCCAGCAGGATCAGCTCCTACGAGCAGTACTTC
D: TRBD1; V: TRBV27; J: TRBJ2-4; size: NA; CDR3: CASSSLGTGGPKNIQYF; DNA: TGTGCCAGCAGTTCCTTGGGGACAGGGGGCCCCAAAAACATTCAGTACTTC
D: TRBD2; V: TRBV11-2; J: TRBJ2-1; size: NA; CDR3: CASSYPRWGRDNEQFF; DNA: TGTGCCAGCAGCTACCCCCGATGGGGGAGGGACAATGAGCAGTTCTTC
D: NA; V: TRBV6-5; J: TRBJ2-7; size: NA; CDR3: CASSYSQESSYEQYF; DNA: TGTGCCAGCAGTTACTCACAGGAGAGCTCCTACGAGCAGTACTTC
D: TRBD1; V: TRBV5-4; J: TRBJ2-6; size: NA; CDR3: CASSLHVGDRATGANVLTF; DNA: TGTGCCAGCAGCTTACACGTTGGGGACAGGGCAACAGGGGCCAACGTCCTGACTTTC
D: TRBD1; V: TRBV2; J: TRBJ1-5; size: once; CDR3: CASSENLAGGEYINQPQHF; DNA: TGTGCCAGCAGTGAAAATTTGGCAGGGGGTGAATATATCAATCAGCCCCAGCATTTT
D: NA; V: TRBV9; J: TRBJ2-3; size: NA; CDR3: CASSVEGGTSTDTQYF; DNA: TGTGCCAGCAGCGTAGAGGGCGGGACCAGCACAGATACGCAGTATTTT
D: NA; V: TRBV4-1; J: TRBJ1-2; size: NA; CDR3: CASSQSHRESNYGYTF; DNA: TGCGCCAGCAGCCAATCTCATAGGGAATCCAACTATGGCTACACCTTC
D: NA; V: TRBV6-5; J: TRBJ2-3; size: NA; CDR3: CASSYSGSGHTDTQYF; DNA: TGTGCCAGCAGTTACTCGGGTAGCGGACACACAGATACGCAGTATTTT
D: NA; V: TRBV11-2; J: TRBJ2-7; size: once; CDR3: CASSPPGSSYEQYF; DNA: TGTGCCAGCAGCCCACCGGGGAGCTCCTACGAGCAGTACTTC
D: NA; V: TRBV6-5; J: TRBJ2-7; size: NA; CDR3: CAVSGSYEQYF; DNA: TGTGCCGTTAGTGGGTCTTACGAGCAGTACTTC
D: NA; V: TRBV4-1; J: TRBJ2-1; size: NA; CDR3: CASSSGGDPGSYNEQFF; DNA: TGCGCCAGCAGCTCCGGCGGGGACCCTGGCTCCTACAATGAGCAGTTCTTC
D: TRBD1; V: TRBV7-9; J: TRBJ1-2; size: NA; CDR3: CASSLGGGGYGYTF; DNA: TGTGCCAGCAGCTTAGGAGGGGGCGGCTATGGCTACACCTTC
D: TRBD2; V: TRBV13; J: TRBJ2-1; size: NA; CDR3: CASSSGLAGDLSYNEQFF; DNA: TGTGCCAGCAGCTCAGGACTAGCGGGAGACCTCTCCTACAATGAGCAGTTCTTC
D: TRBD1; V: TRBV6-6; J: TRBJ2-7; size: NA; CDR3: CASRDPGQGPYEQYF; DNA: TGTGCCAGCAGAGATCCGGGACAGGGTCCCTACGAGCAGTACTTC
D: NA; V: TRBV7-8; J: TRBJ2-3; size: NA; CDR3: CASSFGTTSTDTQYF; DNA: TGTGCCAGCAGCTTCGGCACCACGAGCACAGATACGCAGTATTTT
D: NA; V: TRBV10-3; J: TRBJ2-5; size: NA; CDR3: CAIMDGMQETQYF; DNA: TGTGCCATCATGGACGGAATGCAAGAGACCCAGTACTTC
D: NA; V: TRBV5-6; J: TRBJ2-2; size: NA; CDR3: CASSFGESGELFF; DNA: TGTGCCAGCAGCTTTGGCGAATCCGGGGAGCTGTTTTTT
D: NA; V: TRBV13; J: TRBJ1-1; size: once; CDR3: CASSLYGENTEAFF; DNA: TGTGCCAGCAGCTTATATGGGGAGAACACTGAAGCTTTCTTT
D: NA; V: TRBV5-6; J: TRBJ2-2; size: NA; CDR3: CASSPPRASTGELFF; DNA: TGTGCCAGCAGCCCCCCCCGGGCAAGCACCGGGGAGCTGTTTTTT
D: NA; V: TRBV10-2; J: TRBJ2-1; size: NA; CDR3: CASSDTTSFIEQFF; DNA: TGCGCCAGCAGTGACACTACTAGTTTTATTGAGCAGTTCTTC
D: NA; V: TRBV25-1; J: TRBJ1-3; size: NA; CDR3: CASSEFGSGNTIYF; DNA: TGTGCCAGCAGTGAATTCGGCTCTGGAAACACCATATATTTT
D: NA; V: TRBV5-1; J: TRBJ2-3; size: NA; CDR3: CASSGLVNADHTQYF; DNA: TGCGCCAGCAGCGGATTAGTGAACGCAGATCATACGCAGTATTTT
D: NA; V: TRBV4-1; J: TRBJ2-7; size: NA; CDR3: CASSPSTSYEQYF; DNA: TGCGCCAGCAGCCCCTCCACCTCCTACGAGCAGTACTTC
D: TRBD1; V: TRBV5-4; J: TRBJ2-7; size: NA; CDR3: CASSLVEGQAYEQYF; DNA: TGTGCCAGCAGCTTGGTTGAGGGACAGGCATACGAGCAGTACTTC
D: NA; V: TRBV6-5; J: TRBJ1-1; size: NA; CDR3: CASSSLVGLNTEAFF; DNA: TGTGCCAGCAGTTCCCTCGTGGGGCTGAACACTGAAGCTTTCTTT
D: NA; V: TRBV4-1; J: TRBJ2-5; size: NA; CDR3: CASSQGYGQETQYF; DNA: TGCGCCAGCAGCCAAGGGTACGGACAAGAGACCCAGTACTTC
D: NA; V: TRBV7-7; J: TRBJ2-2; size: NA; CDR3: CASSPAEAGELFF; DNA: TGTGCTAGCAGCCCCGCCGAGGCCGGGGAGCTGTTTTTT